Each of the 19 T cell receptor beta chains below was sequenced from the same sample in a study of shared clonotypes between healthy human individuals. This table comes from immunoSEQ multiplex PCR, and its TCRdb copy is limited to in-frame clones, with some not included. The sample carries hundreds of thousands of clones, around 74% recorded once. The specimen was memory CD4+ T cells sorted from blood. Sample subset: CD45RA-negative fraction. The receptors were gathered from a woman in her thirties in good health.

The CDR3 DNA is TGTGCCAGCTCACTCTCCGGTACCTGGAACACTGAAGCTTTCTTT. Translating gives CASSLSGTWNTEAFF. The genes are TRBV18 and TRBJ1-1; D uncertain. V gave up 4 bases and J gave up 1 base, with 13 bases separating them. Germline V gene lookup returns CDR1 KGHSH and CDR2 LQKENI. There are 15 residues in the CDR3.

V usage is TRBV7-6 and J usage is TRBJ2-5; D remains unclear. This CDR3 has 16 amino acids. The germline V and J ends were trimmed by 5 bases and 5 bases, with 21 bases remaining between them. The V gene's germline CDR1 is SGHVS and CDR2 FNYEAQ. The CDR3 DNA reads TGTGCCAGCAGCCCGCTCGGACCCGGATTGGGGGAGACCCAGTACTTC. Amino acid sequence: CASSPLGPGLGETQYF.

This clone was counted a single time. This chain connects TRBV5-4 to TRBJ2-1; D possibly corresponds to TRBD1 (5 bases). Germline V gene data show CDR1 as SGHNT and CDR2 as YYREEE (reference sequence). The V and J ends lost 0 bases and 7 bases respectively, with 14 bases between them. The CDR3 totals 15 residues. CDR3 loop: CASSLGAGIDNEQFF. As DNA, the CDR3 is TGTGCCAGCAGCTTGGGGGCAGGGATAGATAATGAGCAGTTCTTC.

This sequence joins TRBV7-2 and TRBJ2-7, with a tentative D call TRBD1 (5 bases). Germline CDR1 reads SGHTA; CDR2 reads FQGNSA. There are 15 residues in the CDR3. V was cut by 4 bases and J by 2 bases, with 15 bases left in between. The CDR3 coding sequence is TGTGCCAGCAGCTCCGACAGAAAACCGCCCTACGAGCAGTACTTC. Protein product: CASSSDRKPPYEQYF.

V gene TRBV4-1 combines with J gene TRBJ1-2; D possibly corresponds to TRBD1 (5 bases). Trimming took off 3 bases at V and 0 bases at J, with 20 bases between the two ends. The CDR3 spans 18 residues. Germline assignment: CDR1 MGHRA and CDR2 YSYEKL. The CDR3 sequence is CASSHPLRQRESNYGYTF. CDR3 DNA sequence: TGCGCCAGCAGCCACCCCCTCCGACAGCGAGAATCTAACTATGGCTACACCTTC.

The chain links TRBV7-9 to TRBJ2-2; TRBD2 matches at 10 bases. With V trimmed by 6 bases and J by 4 bases, 5 bases remained unmatched. The CDR3 runs 15 residues. The germline V gene encodes CDR1 SEHNR and CDR2 FQNEAQ (reference sequence). This CDR3 is CASRRTSGATGELFF. In DNA form, the CDR3 reads TGTGCCAGCAGGAGGACTAGCGGAGCCACCGGGGAGCTGTTTTTT. Filled out from reference TRBV7-9 and TRBJ2-2, the complete variable domain reads DTGVSQNPRHKITKRGQNVTFRCDPISEHNRLYWYRQTLGQGPEFLTYFQNEAQLEKSRLLSDRFSAERPKGSFSTLEIQRTEQGDSAMYLCASRRTSGATGELFFGEGSRLTVL.

Regarding this clone: One end of the junction fails to match germline, which may point to a read error. The chain links TRBV5-6 to TRBJ2-3, with 8 bases fitting TRBD2. The CDR3 is 15 amino acids. Per germline, CDR1 SGHDT and CDR2 YYEEEE. The CDR3 DNA is TGTGCCAGCACCTTGCTTAGCGGGAACAGGGATACGCAGTATTTT. The encoded protein is CASTLLSGNRDTQYF.

J is TRBJ2-1 and V is TRBV7-6; D perhaps matches TRBD2 (5 bases). The germline gives CDR1 SGHVS, CDR2 FNYEAQ. Trimming left V 5 bases short and J 4 bases short, with 15 bases between. The CDR3 contains 15 residues. The CDR3 DNA follows: TGTGCCAGCAGCCCAAACCCCGAGGGTTACAATGAGCAGTTCTTC. Translated, it gives CASSPNPEGYNEQFF.

The chain uses TRBV7-2 and TRBJ2-7; 10 positions match TRBD2. The CDR3 is 15 residues long. Germline values: CDR1 SGHTA, CDR2 FQGNSA. Trimming took 4 bases from V and 5 from J; bases not matched to a gene: 8. DNA for the CDR3: TGTGCCAGCAGCTCGTTAGCGGGAGGTGTCCACGAGCAGTACTTC. Amino acid sequence: CASSSLAGGVHEQYF.

V is TRBV5-1 and J is TRBJ2-3, with 8 bases that match TRBD1. The CDR3 runs 15 residues. J lost 2 bases, V lost 2 bases, and 4 bases had no gene match. The germline gives CDR1 SGHRS, CDR2 YFSETQ. CDR3 DNA: TGCGCCAGCAGCTTAGGACAGGGTCCCACAGATACGCAGTATTTT. Its protein product is CASSLGQGPTDTQYF.

This chain links TRBV19 with TRBJ2-7; 7 nucleotides agree with TRBD1. V dropped 5 bases and J dropped 2; count of bases not matched to a gene: 9. Germline values: CDR1 LNHDA, CDR2 SQIVND (reference sequence). The CDR3 covers 15 residues. The CDR3: CASSQGQALTYEQYF. CDR3 bases: TGTGCCAGTAGTCAAGGACAGGCCCTTACCTACGAGCAGTACTTC.

In its sample, this clone was seen a few times. The rearrangement joins TRBV5-1 to TRBJ2-5; tentatively, D is TRBD2 (5 bases). Germline-derived CDR1 and CDR2 are SGHRS and YFSETQ. This CDR3 comprises 15 residues. V lost 4 bases, J lost 5 bases, and 18 bases lay in between. The CDR3 loop reads CASSIREPLKETQYF. The DNA for the CDR3 is TGCGCCAGCAGCATCCGGGAACCCCTTAAGGAGACCCAGTACTTC.

As regards this clone: The same CDR3 is also encoded by other DNA sequences in this sample. The genes are TRBV28 and TRBJ2-5; D ambiguous. V dropped 6 bases and J dropped 5 bases, with 13 bases sitting between them. Per the germline V gene, CDR1 is MDHEN and CDR2 is SYDVKM. This CDR3 is 13 amino acids long. CDR3 loop: CASSTPARETQYF. CDR3 nucleotide sequence: TGTGCCAGCAGCACACCCGCCCGGGAGACCCAGTACTTC.

Worth noting for this clone: Different DNA sequences within this sample yield the same CDR3. The chain joins TRBV28 to TRBJ1-1; 7 bases are shared with TRBD1. Germline-derived CDR1 and CDR2 are MDHEN and SYDVKM. The CDR3 runs 11 residues. V trimming: 2 bases; J trimming: 10 bases; junction bases outside the gene matches: 1. The CDR3 DNA reads TGTGCCAGCAGTTTAAGGGACAGAGCTTTCTTT. Its protein product is CASSLRDRAFF.

The rearrangement joins TRBV29-1 to TRBJ1-4; TRBD1 might be the D (6 bases). Germline V CDR1 and CDR2: SQVTM, ANQGSEA. The CDR3 length is 13 residues. V shed 6 bases and J shed 7 bases, with 15 bases lying between them. In DNA, the CDR3 is TGCAGCGTCCCGGGGGGGGGCACTGAAAAACTGTTTTTT. Amino acids: CSVPGGGTEKLFF.

The chain employs TRBV11-2 and TRBJ2-7; 7 bases agree with TRBD1. V lost 0 bases and J lost 5; bases outside the gene matches: 10. CDR3 length equals 16 residues. The germline V gene encodes CDR1 SGHAT and CDR2 FQNNGV. Here the CDR3 DNA reads TGTGCCAGCAGCTTAGAGTTTAGGGGGCGGATGGACGAGCAGTACTTC. It codes for CASSLEFRGRMDEQYF.

The chain links TRBV28 to TRBJ1-1; D remains unclear. V lost 6 bases and J lost 2, with 4 bases in between. CDR1 and CDR2 (germline): MDHEN, SYDVKM. The CDR3 contains 11 residues. The CDR3 loop reads CASSFNTEAFF. The CDR3 nucleotides read TGTGCCAGCAGCTTCAACACTGAAGCTTTCTTT.

The chain is built from TRBV2 and TRBJ2-7, with no clear D. Between the trimmed V and J ends, which lost 4 bases and 3 bases, there was a span of 19 bases. The germline V gene has CDR1 SNHLY and CDR2 FYNNEI. The CDR3 contains 16 residues. The CDR3 region is CASSGAVRTFFYEQYF. Here the CDR3 DNA reads TGTGCCAGCAGTGGGGCGGTGAGAACTTTTTTCTACGAGCAGTACTTC.

The sample holds a few counts of this clone. CDR3 protein: CAWSGGGNTIYF. The DNA of the CDR3 is TGTGCCTGGAGTGGAGGTGGAAACACCATATATTTT. This sequence joins TRBV30 and TRBJ1-3; D call uncertain. Per germline, CDR1 GTSNPN and CDR2 SVGIG (reference sequence). V was trimmed by 1 base and J by 3 bases, leaving 4 bases between them. CDR3 length equals 12 residues.